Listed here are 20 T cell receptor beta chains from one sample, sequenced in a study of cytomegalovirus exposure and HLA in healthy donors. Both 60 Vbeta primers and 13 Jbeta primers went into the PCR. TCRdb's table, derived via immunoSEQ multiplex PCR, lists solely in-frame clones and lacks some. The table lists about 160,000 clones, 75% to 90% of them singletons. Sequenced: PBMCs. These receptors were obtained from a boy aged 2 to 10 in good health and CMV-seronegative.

The CDR3, as DNA: TGTGCCAGCAGCTCCTCCTCTCTAGCGGGAGGATCCTACGAGCAGTACTTC. Translated: CASSSSSLAGGSYEQYF. The chain employs TRBV7-9 and TRBJ2-7, with 11 nucleotides matching TRBD2. This CDR3 contains 17 residues. J lost 1 base, V lost 4 bases, and 9 bases had no gene match. Germline CDR1 SEHNR, CDR2 FQNEAQ (reference sequence).

The CDR3 DNA reads as TGTGCCAGCAGTACCCGGGGTGATTCACCCCTCCACTTT. Residues: CASSTRGDSPLHF. The genes are TRBV6-4 and TRBJ1-6; D remains ambiguous. CDR1 is MRHNA and CDR2 is SNTAGT in the germline V gene. V shed 5 bases and J shed 8 bases, with 10 bases lying between them. This CDR3 has 13 amino acids.

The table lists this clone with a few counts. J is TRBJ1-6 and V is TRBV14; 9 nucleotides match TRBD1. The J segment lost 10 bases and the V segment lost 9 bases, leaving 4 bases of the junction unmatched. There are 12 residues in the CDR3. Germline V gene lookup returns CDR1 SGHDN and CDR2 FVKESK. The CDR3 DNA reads TGTGCCAGGGACAGGGGTTGGTCACCCCTCCACTTT. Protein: CARDRGWSPLHF.

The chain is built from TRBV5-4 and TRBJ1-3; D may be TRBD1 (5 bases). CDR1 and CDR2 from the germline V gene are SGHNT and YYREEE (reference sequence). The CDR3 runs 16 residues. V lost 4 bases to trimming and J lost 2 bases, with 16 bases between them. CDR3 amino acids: CASSQARGGPGNTIYF. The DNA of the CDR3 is TGTGCCAGCAGCCAGGCTAGGGGCGGACCTGGAAACACCATATATTTT.

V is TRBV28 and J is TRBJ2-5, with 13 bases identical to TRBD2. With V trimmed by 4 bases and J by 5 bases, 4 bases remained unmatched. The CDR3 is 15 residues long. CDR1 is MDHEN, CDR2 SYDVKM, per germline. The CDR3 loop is CASSSPGLAGETQYF. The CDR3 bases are TGTGCCAGCAGTTCCCCGGGACTAGCGGGGGAGACCCAGTACTTC.

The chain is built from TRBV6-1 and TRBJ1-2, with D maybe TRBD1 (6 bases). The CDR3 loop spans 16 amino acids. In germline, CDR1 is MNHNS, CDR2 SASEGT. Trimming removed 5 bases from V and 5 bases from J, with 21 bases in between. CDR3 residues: CASSKESTGVGYGYTF. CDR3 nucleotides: TGTGCCAGCAGTAAAGAGTCGACAGGAGTTGGTTATGGCTACACCTTC.

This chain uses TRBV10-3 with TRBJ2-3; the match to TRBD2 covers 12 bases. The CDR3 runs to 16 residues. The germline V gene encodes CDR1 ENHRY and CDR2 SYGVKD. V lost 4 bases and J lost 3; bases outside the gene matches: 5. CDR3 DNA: TGTGCCATCAGTGTATCTAGCGGGAGGGCGACAGATACGCAGTATTTT. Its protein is CAISVSSGRATDTQYF.

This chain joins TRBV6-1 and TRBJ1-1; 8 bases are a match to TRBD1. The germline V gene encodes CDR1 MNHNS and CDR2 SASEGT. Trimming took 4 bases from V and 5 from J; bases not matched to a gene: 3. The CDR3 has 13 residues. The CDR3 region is CASSGTGRTEAFF. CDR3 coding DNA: TGTGCCAGCAGTGGGACAGGGCGGACTGAAGCTTTCTTT.

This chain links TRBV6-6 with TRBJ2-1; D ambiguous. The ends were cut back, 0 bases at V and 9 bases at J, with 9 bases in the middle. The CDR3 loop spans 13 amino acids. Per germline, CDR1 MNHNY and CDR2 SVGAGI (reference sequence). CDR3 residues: CASSYSISGEQFF. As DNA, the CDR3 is TGTGCCAGCAGTTACTCGATATCGGGTGAGCAGTTCTTC.

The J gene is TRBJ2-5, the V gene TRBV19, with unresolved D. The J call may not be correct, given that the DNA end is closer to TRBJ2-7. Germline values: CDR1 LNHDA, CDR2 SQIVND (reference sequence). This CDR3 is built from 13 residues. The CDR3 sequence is CASSTTPGAEQYF. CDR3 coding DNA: TGTGCCAGTAGTACCACCCCGGGTGCCGAGCAGTACTTC.

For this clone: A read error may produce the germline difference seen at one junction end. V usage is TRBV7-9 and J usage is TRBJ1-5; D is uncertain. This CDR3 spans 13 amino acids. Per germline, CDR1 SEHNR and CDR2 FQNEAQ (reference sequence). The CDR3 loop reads CSSSLYSNQPQHF. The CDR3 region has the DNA TGTTCCAGCAGCTTATATAGCAATCAGCCCCAGCATTTT.

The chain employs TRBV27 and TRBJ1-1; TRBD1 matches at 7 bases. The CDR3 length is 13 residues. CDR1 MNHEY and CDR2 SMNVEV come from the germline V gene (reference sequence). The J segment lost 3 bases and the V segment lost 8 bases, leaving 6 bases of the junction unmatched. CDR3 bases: TGTGCCAGCGCGGGACAGCGGTACACTGAAGCTTTCTTT. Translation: CASAGQRYTEAFF.

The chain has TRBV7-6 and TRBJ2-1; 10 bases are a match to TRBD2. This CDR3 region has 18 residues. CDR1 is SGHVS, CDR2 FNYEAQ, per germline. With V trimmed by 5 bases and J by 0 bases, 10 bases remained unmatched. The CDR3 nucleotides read TGTGCCAGCAGCCGGGGGGGAGCGGGAGGGGGCTCCTACAATGAGCAGTTCTTC. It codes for CASSRGGAGGGSYNEQFF.

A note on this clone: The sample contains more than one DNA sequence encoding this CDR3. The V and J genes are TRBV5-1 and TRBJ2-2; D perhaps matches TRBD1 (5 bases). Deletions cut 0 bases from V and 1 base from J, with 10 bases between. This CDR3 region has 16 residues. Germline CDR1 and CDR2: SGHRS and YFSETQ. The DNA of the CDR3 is TGCGCCAGCAGCTTGGCTGGCCAGGGGAACACCGGGGAGCTGTTTTTT. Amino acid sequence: CASSLAGQGNTGELFF.

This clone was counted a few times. The CDR3 loop is CASSDSWDRSPSGNTIYF. For the CDR3, the DNA is TGTGCCAGCAGTGACTCCTGGGACAGATCACCCTCTGGAAACACCATATATTTT. The chain joins TRBV6-4 to TRBJ1-3; 7 bases map to TRBD1. This CDR3 contains 18 residues. The V gene end was trimmed by 0 bases and the J gene end by 0 bases; junction bases not matched to a gene: 8. Germline V lookup: CDR1 MRHNA, CDR2 SNTAGT.

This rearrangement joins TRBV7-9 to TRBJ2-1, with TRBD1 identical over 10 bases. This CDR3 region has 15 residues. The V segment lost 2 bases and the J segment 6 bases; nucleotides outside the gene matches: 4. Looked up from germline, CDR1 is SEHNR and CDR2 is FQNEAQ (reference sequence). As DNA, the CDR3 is TGTGCCAGCAGCTTACCCCGGGACAGGGGCAATGAGCAGTTCTTC. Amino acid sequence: CASSLPRDRGNEQFF.

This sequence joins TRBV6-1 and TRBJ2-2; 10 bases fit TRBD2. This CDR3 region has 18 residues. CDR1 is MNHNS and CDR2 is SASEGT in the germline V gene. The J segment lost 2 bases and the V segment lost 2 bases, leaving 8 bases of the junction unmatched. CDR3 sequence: CASSEWSSGGSNTGELFF. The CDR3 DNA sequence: TGTGCCAGCAGTGAATGGAGTAGCGGGGGGTCTAACACCGGGGAGCTGTTTTTT.

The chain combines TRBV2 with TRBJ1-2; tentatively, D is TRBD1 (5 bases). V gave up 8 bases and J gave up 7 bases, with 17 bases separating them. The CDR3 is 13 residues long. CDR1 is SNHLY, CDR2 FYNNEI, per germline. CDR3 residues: CASSGRRSLGYTF. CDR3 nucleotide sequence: TGTGCCAGCTCAGGGAGGAGGTCTCTTGGCTACACCTTC.

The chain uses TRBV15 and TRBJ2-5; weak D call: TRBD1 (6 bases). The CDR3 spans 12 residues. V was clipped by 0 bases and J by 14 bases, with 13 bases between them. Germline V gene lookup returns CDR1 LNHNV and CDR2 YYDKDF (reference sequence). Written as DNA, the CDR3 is TGTGCCACCAGCAGAGATCGAGCAGGGGCCTACTTC. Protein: CATSRDRAGAYF.

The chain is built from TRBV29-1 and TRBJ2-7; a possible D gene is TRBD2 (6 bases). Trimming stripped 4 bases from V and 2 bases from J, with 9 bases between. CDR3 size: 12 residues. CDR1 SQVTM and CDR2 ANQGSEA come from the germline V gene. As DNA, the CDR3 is TGCAGCGTTGGTTGGGGGGCCTACGAGCAGTACTTC. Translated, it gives CSVGWGAYEQYF.